This T cell receptor beta chain was identified during a study of graft-versus-host responses after intestinal transplantation. Clones were sequenced by immunoSEQ multiplex PCR, and TCRdb holds only the in-frame ones, with some missing. The sample has 60,000 to 65,000 clones, 89% seen once. Concerning this clone itself: The antigen is unknown.

Once graft tissue had been processed, intraepithelial and lamina propria lymphocytes were released. Study-level findings and limits: High graft-versus-host to host-versus-graft clonal ratios were found in allografts of patients who had graft-donor T cell macrochimerism.

Looked up from germline, CDR1 is MNHNS and CDR2 is SASEGT. V trimming: 6 bases; J trimming: 1 base; junction bases outside the gene matches: 6. The CDR3 spans 15 residues. The source material was ileum tissue, sampled roughly 390 days after transplant. This TCR derives from a human patient who received an intestinal transplant, so some T cells may come from the graft donor. The genes are TRBV6-1 and TRBJ1-5; 7 bases map to TRBD1. The CDR3: CASSPHRGSNQPQHF. The CDR3 DNA follows: TGTGCCAGCAGCCCGCACAGGGGAAGCAATCAGCCCCAGCATTTT.